Presented here are 24 T cell receptor beta chains from one specimen sequenced in a study of cytomegalovirus exposure and HLA in healthy donors. PCR used 60 Vbeta primers and 13 Jbeta primers. The assay was immunoSEQ multiplex PCR, and TCRdb's table has in-frame clones only and misses some. Among about 110,000 clones, approximately 79% were seen once, and the ten largest hold around 5.9%. Material: PBMCs. The receptors stem from a man aged 25 to 40 in good health and CMV-seropositive.

The chain recombines TRBV9 with TRBJ2-2; the match to TRBD2 covers 9 bases. The CDR3 length is 18 residues. V trimming: 2 bases; J trimming: 6 bases; junction bases outside the gene matches: 14. Germline-derived CDR1 and CDR2 are SGDLS and YYNGEE. The chain's CDR3 is CASSVSSSGGGAAGELFF. The CDR3 region has the DNA TGTGCCAGCAGCGTCAGCAGTTCGGGCGGGGGGGCCGCCGGGGAGCTGTTTTTT.

The rearrangement uses TRBV18 and TRBJ2-7; TRBD2 matches 14 bases. Germline values: CDR1 KGHSH, CDR2 LQKENI. CDR3 length: 14 residues. Trimming cost V 8 bases and J 2 bases; bases outside gene matches: 2. CDR3 region: CASTTSGGAYEQYF. In nucleotides, the CDR3 is TGTGCCAGCACGACTAGCGGGGGGGCCTACGAGCAGTACTTC.

This chain links TRBV19 with TRBJ1-5, with a tentative D call TRBD1 (6 bases). V was trimmed by 6 bases and J by 5 bases, leaving 29 bases between them. Germline CDR1 and CDR2: LNHDA and SQIVND (reference sequence). The CDR3 has 19 amino acids. CDR3 protein: CASSTLGQNLPLSYQPQHF. The DNA of the CDR3 is TGTGCCAGTAGCACTCTCGGACAGAACCTTCCCTTATCTTATCAGCCCCAGCATTTT.

This chain joins TRBV9 and TRBJ2-1, with a possible D match to TRBD2 (6 bases). Germline V gene lookup returns CDR1 SGDLS and CDR2 YYNGEE. Between the trimmed V and J ends, which lost 1 base and 3 bases, there was a span of 14 bases. The CDR3 has 16 residues. The CDR3 coding sequence is TGTGCCAGCAGCGTATTTTTACTAGCCAACTACAATGAGCAGTTCTTC. Amino acid sequence: CASSVFLLANYNEQFF.

The chain employs TRBV19 and TRBJ2-4; a weak D match, TRBD2 (5 bases). The CDR3 totals 14 residues. Germline V gives CDR1 LNHDA, CDR2 SQIVND (reference sequence). Trimming removed 4 bases at V and 5 bases at J, with 12 bases between. The CDR3 sequence: CASSTTERENIQYF. CDR3 DNA sequence: TGTGCCAGTAGTACAACAGAGAGGGAAAACATTCAGTACTTC.

This chain uses TRBV14 with TRBJ2-3; D possibly corresponds to TRBD2 (5 bases). The CDR3 has 17 residues. The germline V gene encodes CDR1 SGHDN and CDR2 FVKESK. The V and J ends lost 3 bases and 4 bases respectively, with 20 bases between them. The CDR3 reads CASSQYGRGPRADTQYF. DNA for the CDR3: TGTGCCAGCAGCCAGTATGGACGCGGGCCTCGGGCAGATACGCAGTATTTT.

The chain carries TRBV7-2 and TRBJ1-1; D perhaps matches TRBD1 (6 bases). The CDR3 is made up of 13 amino acids. V was shortened by 5 bases and J by 5 bases, with 12 bases between the two germline ends. Germline CDR1 and CDR2: SGHTA and FQGNSA. The chain's CDR3 is CASSPDRSTEAFF. The CDR3 nucleotides are TGTGCCAGCAGCCCCGACAGGTCGACTGAAGCTTTCTTT.

This chain uses TRBV29-1 with TRBJ1-2, with 7 bases lining up with TRBD1. V lost 2 bases and J lost 4; bases outside the gene matches: 4. Germline V gives CDR1 SQVTM, CDR2 ANQGSEA. This CDR3 is 13 amino acids long. The CDR3 here is CSVETGVAYGYTF. CDR3 in DNA: TGCAGCGTTGAAACAGGGGTCGCCTATGGCTACACCTTC.

This sequence joins TRBV11-3 and TRBJ2-1, with TRBD1 matching 8 bases. CDR3 length equals 15 residues. With V trimmed by 1 base and J by 6 bases, 5 bases remained unmatched. The germline gives CDR1 SGHNT, CDR2 YENEEA. Here the CDR3 DNA reads TGTGCCAGCAGCTTAGGCGGACAGGGATTCAATGAGCAGTTCTTC. Its protein is CASSLGGQGFNEQFF.

In this sample, this clone turned up once. The chain is built from TRBV2 and TRBJ2-7; D not certain. V was shortened by 6 bases and J by 6 bases, with 9 bases between the two germline ends. Germline V gene data show CDR1 as SNHLY and CDR2 as FYNNEI. This CDR3 region has 11 residues. CDR3 residues: CASSLRREQYF. The CDR3 nucleotides are TGTGCCAGCAGCTTGAGGCGCGAGCAGTACTTC.

The rearrangement joins TRBV6-1 to TRBJ2-5, with 7 bases fitting TRBD1. V trimming: 8 bases; J trimming: 5 bases; junction bases outside the gene matches: 11. The CDR3 extends over 14 amino acids. The V gene's germline CDR1 is MNHNS and CDR2 SASEGT. CDR3 in amino acids: CASGVRQGRETQYF. CDR3 sequence (DNA): TGTGCCAGCGGGGTGAGACAGGGACGGGAGACCCAGTACTTC.

This chain uses TRBV11-2 with TRBJ2-7; 9 nucleotides match TRBD1. Germline V gene lookup returns CDR1 SGHAT and CDR2 FQNNGV. After removal of 5 bases from V and 3 bases from J, the junction contained 5 bases not matched to a gene. This CDR3 region has 14 residues. The CDR3, as DNA: TGTGCCAGCAGCCACAGGGGGCAGGGCTACGAGCAGTACTTC. It translates to CASSHRGQGYEQYF.

The chain uses TRBV11-2 and TRBJ2-2; D might be TRBD1 (5 bases). The CDR3 is 16 residues long. Per germline, CDR1 SGHAT and CDR2 FQNNGV. Trimming took 6 bases from V and 3 from J, leaving 17 bases between them. CDR3 sequence: CASSNLGRVDTGELFF. Here the CDR3 DNA reads TGTGCCAGCAGTAACTTGGGCAGGGTTGACACCGGGGAGCTGTTTTTT.

This clone has a handful of counts. An end of the junction differs from the germline gene, which may be a read error. The chain uses TRBV6-6 and TRBJ1-2; unclear D gene. CDR1 is MNHNY and CDR2 is SVGAGI in the germline V gene (reference sequence). The CDR3 extends over 14 amino acids. The CDR3 loop is CASISLGNNYGCTF. The CDR3 DNA reads as TGTGCCAGCATTTCACTCGGCAACAACTATGGCTGCACCTTC.

The chain links TRBV18 to TRBJ2-2; a possible D gene is TRBD1 (5 bases). The V end was cut by 1 base, the J end by 7 bases, with 7 bases between. Germline V gene data show CDR1 as KGHSH and CDR2 as LQKENI. The CDR3 is 13 amino acids. The CDR3 loop reads CASSPQQVGELFF. The DNA for the CDR3 is TGTGCCAGCTCACCACAACAGGTCGGGGAGCTGTTTTTT.

This clone was observed a single time. This chain uses TRBV29-1 with TRBJ1-5; D is undetermined. Trimming removed 3 bases from V and 0 bases from J, with 15 bases in between. CDR3 size: 16 residues. Germline V gene lookup returns CDR1 SQVTM and CDR2 ANQGSEA. The CDR3 here is CSVDGQVLYSNQPQHF. CDR3 nucleotides: TGCAGCGTTGATGGTCAGGTTTTATATAGCAATCAGCCCCAGCATTTT.

V usage is TRBV7-2 and J usage is TRBJ2-7, with D possibly being TRBD2 (6 bases). Germline V CDR1 and CDR2: SGHTA, FQGNSA. The CDR3 has 13 residues. Trimming took 3 bases from V and 4 from J, leaving 10 bases between them. In DNA form, the CDR3 reads TGTGCCAGCAGCTTCCGGGGGTCATACGAGCAGTACTTC. Its translation: CASSFRGSYEQYF.

J is TRBJ1-6 and V is TRBV19, with no clear D. This CDR3 contains 15 residues. CDR1 LNHDA and CDR2 SQIVND come from the germline V gene (reference sequence). The ends were cut back, 2 bases at V and 10 bases at J, with 15 bases in the middle. In DNA form, the CDR3 reads TGTGCCAGTAGTATATGGAACAGCGGTAACTCACCCCTCCACTTT. Translated: CASSIWNSGNSPLHF.

The genes are TRBV10-3 and TRBJ2-5; 8 bases map to TRBD1. V lost 3 bases to trimming and J lost 2 bases; unmatched junction nucleotides: 8. Germline CDR1 reads ENHRY; CDR2 reads SYGVKD. The CDR3 is 16 amino acids. CDR3 sequence (DNA): TGTGCCATCAGTGACTGGGCAGGGGGCAGGCAAGAGACCCAGTACTTC. Translated, it gives CAISDWAGGRQETQYF.

The rearrangement links TRBV5-6 to TRBJ2-1; D gene ambiguous. Trimming shortened V by 4 bases and J by 14 bases, and 16 bases separated the two germline ends. The CDR3 consists of 12 residues. Germline loops: CDR1 SGHDT, CDR2 YYEEEE. The CDR3 region has the DNA TGTGCCAGCAGCCCCATCGGGTCAGAGGAGTTCTTC. As protein: CASSPIGSEEFF.

This clone showed up just once. The chain employs TRBV9 and TRBJ2-1; the match to TRBD1 covers 9 bases. The CDR3 loop spans 12 amino acids. The V segment lost 7 bases and the J segment 7 bases; nucleotides outside the gene matches: 3. Germline CDR1 and CDR2: SGDLS and YYNGEE. Written as DNA, the CDR3 is TGTGCCAGCGGGACAGGGTGGAATGAGCAGTTCTTC. This codes for CASGTGWNEQFF. Filled out from reference TRBV9 and TRBJ2-1, the complete variable domain reads DSGVTQTPKHLITATGQRVTLRCSPRSGDLSVYWYQQSLDQGLQFLIQYYNGEERAKGNILERFSAQQFPDLHSELNLSSLELGDSALYFCASGTGWNEQFFGPGTRLTVL.

The chain joins TRBV10-3 to TRBJ1-6; tentative D call: TRBD1 (5 bases). Looked up from germline, CDR1 is ENHRY and CDR2 is SYGVKD. There are 13 residues in the CDR3. With 9 bases removed from V and 5 bases from J, the gap between germline ends came to 11 bases. The CDR3 DNA follows: TGTGCCATTGGACAAGATAATAATTCACCCCTCCACTTT. It codes for CAIGQDNNSPLHF.

This clone showed up many times. The chain couples TRBV4-1 to TRBJ1-1, with a tentative D call TRBD1 (6 bases). The CDR3 spans 14 residues. Germline loops: CDR1 MGHRA, CDR2 YSYEKL. The V end was cut by 4 bases, the J end by 1 base, with 10 bases between. The CDR3 nucleotides are TGCGCCAGCAGCCTCCTACAGGGGAACACTGAAGCTTTCTTT. Translated, it gives CASSLLQGNTEAFF.

The V call is TRBV19, the J call TRBJ1-5; D not resolved. CDR3 size: 12 residues. V was pared by 3 bases and J by 6 bases, with 6 bases between. Germline values: CDR1 LNHDA, CDR2 SQIVND (reference sequence). The CDR3 coding sequence is TGTGCCAGTAGTATTCCCCTTCAGCCCCAGCATTTT. It encodes CASSIPLQPQHF.